This entry lists 22 T cell receptor beta chains sequenced from one sample in a study of T cell responses to AZD1222 COVID-19 vaccine. Profiling relied on immunoSEQ multiplex PCR, and the TCRdb table lists in-frame clones only, not all of them. The profile shows approximately 110,000 clones, around 92% of them singletons. The material sequenced was peripheral blood, taken on day 0 of AZD1222 vaccination. Source of these receptors: an adult in good health.

The J gene is TRBJ1-1, the V gene TRBV28; TRBD1 is a possible D gene (6 bases). CDR3 length: 14 amino acids. Trimming removed 3 bases at V and 4 bases at J, with 12 bases between. Germline loops: CDR1 MDHEN, CDR2 SYDVKM. CDR3 sequence: CASSFAGAVTEAFF. CDR3 DNA sequence: TGTGCCAGCAGTTTCGCGGGGGCTGTCACTGAAGCTTTCTTT.

The chain couples TRBV28 to TRBJ1-5; D is undetermined. V gave up 3 bases and J gave up 3 bases, with 9 bases separating them. Germline V lookup: CDR1 MDHEN, CDR2 SYDVKM. CDR3 size: 14 residues. DNA for the CDR3: TGTGCCAGCAGTTTGATACGGGACAATCAGCCCCAGCATTTT. Residues: CASSLIRDNQPQHF.

About this clone itself: Additional DNA sequences in this sample encode the identical CDR3. The chain carries TRBV30 and TRBJ1-5; TRBD1 might be the D (5 bases). The CDR3 runs 14 residues. The V end lost 2 bases, the J end lost 0 bases, and 8 bases lay between the germline ends. CDR1 and CDR2 (germline): GTSNPN, SVGIG (reference sequence). The CDR3 protein is CAWSSGYSNQPQHF. Here the CDR3 DNA reads TGTGCCTGGAGTTCAGGGTATAGCAATCAGCCCCAGCATTTT.

The V and J genes are TRBV30 and TRBJ1-5, with a weak D call TRBD1 (6 bases). V lost 0 bases and J 6 bases, leaving 6 bases between the germline ends. CDR1 and CDR2 from the germline V gene are GTSNPN and SVGIG (reference sequence). This CDR3 is 12 amino acids long. CDR3 nucleotides: TGTGCCTGGAGTGTACAGGGTCAGCCCCAGCATTTT. It specifies CAWSVQGQPQHF.

This clone was seen once. The rearrangement uses TRBV7-9 and TRBJ2-1; 8 positions agree with TRBD2. Germline CDR1 and CDR2: SEHNR and FQNEAQ (reference sequence). The CDR3 runs to 17 residues. The trim removed 5 bases at V and 0 bases at J, leaving 9 bases unmatched. The DNA of the CDR3 is TGTGCCAGCAGCCCATCACCTAGCGGGCCCTCCTACAATGAGCAGTTCTTC. Its protein product is CASSPSPSGPSYNEQFF. The full variable domain, completed using reference TRBV7-9 and TRBJ2-1, is DTGVSQNPRHKITKRGQNVTFRCDPISEHNRLYWYRQTLGQGPEFLTYFQNEAQLEKSRLLSDRFSAERPKGSFSTLEIQRTEQGDSAMYLCASSPSPSGPSYNEQFFGPGTRLTVL.

The chain has TRBV11-2 and TRBJ2-1; D not certain. Germline V gene sequence: CDR1 SGHAT, CDR2 FQNNGV. This CDR3 region has 12 residues. V was trimmed by 0 bases and J by 7 bases, leaving 4 bases between them. The chain's CDR3 is CASSLEINEQFF. In nucleotides, the CDR3 is TGTGCCAGCAGCTTAGAGATAAATGAGCAGTTCTTC.

The J gene is TRBJ1-1, the V gene TRBV14; 7 bases are shared with TRBD1. There are 13 residues in the CDR3. Germline V gene sequence: CDR1 SGHDN, CDR2 FVKESK. Unmatched junction bases numbered 0, after V lost 2 bases and J lost 3 bases. In DNA form, the CDR3 reads TGTGCCAGCAGCCAACAGGGGGACACTGAAGCTTTCTTT. Translation gives CASSQQGDTEAFF.

The gene calls are TRBV5-4 and TRBJ2-7; no definite D call. From germline, CDR1 is SGHNT and CDR2 YYREEE (reference sequence). Trimming removed 8 bases from V and 2 bases from J, with 20 bases in between. This CDR3 is 15 amino acids long. For the CDR3, the DNA is TGTGCCAGTTATGCTGGCGGCGAGCGAACCTACGAGCAGTACTTC. As protein: CASYAGGERTYEQYF.

The rearrangement links TRBV3-1 (or the pseudogene TRBV3-2) to TRBJ2-1; either TRBD1 or TRBD2 may supply D (5 bases each). Deletions cut 0 bases from V and 1 base from J, with 7 bases between. Germline CDR1 and CDR2: LGHDT and YNNKEL (reference sequence). The CDR3 is made up of 15 amino acids. CDR3 coding DNA: TGTGCCAGCAGCCAAGATGGGACGTCCTACAATGAGCAGTTCTTC. It translates to CASSQDGTSYNEQFF.

The CDR3 sequence: CASSQIEYHGNEKLFF. DNA of the CDR3: TGTGCCAGCTCACAAATCGAATACCATGGAAATGAAAAACTGTTTTTT. The chain is built from TRBV18 and TRBJ1-4; D not resolved. The V and J ends lost 4 bases and 5 bases respectively, with 17 bases between them. The V gene's germline CDR1 is KGHSH and CDR2 LQKENI. The CDR3 spans 16 residues.

The chain joins TRBV5-6 to TRBJ1-1; 7 positions agree with TRBD1. CDR1 and CDR2 from the germline V gene are SGHDT and YYEEEE. The CDR3 is 15 residues long. The V gene end was trimmed by 0 bases and the J gene end by 5 bases; junction bases not matched to a gene: 7. The CDR3 region has the DNA TGTGCCAGCAGCTTGGGGACAGGTAGGGGGACTGAAGCTTTCTTT. This sequence encodes CASSLGTGRGTEAFF.

This clone was recorded a few times. CDR3 nucleotide sequence: TGTGCCAGCAGTCGGGAGGGTGATAGCGGGGAGCTGTTTTTT. Protein: CASSREGDSGELFF. The chain recombines TRBV2 with TRBJ2-2; TRBD2 aligns across 8 bases. The CDR3 consists of 14 residues. With V trimmed by 5 bases and J by 7 bases, 6 bases remained unmatched. Germline V gene sequence: CDR1 SNHLY, CDR2 FYNNEI.

V and J are TRBV6-5 and TRBJ1-1; 10 positions agree with TRBD1. The CDR3 is 14 residues long. The junction had 8 bases not matched to a gene; V was cut back by 8 bases and J by 5 bases. CDR1 and CDR2 (germline): MNHEY, SVGAGI. The CDR3 DNA sequence: TGTGCCAGCGGCCGACAGGGGGCTGGGACTGAAGCTTTCTTT. Encoded protein: CASGRQGAGTEAFF.

The chain couples TRBV5-1 to TRBJ1-3; possible D gene TRBD1, 5 bases. Germline lookup yields CDR1 SGHRS and CDR2 YFSETQ. The CDR3 length is 16 residues. V was cut by 0 bases and J by 0 bases, with 10 bases left in between. CDR3: CASSLDRGSSGNTIYF. CDR3 bases: TGCGCCAGCAGCTTGGATCGGGGGAGCTCTGGAAACACCATATATTTT.

The genes are TRBV5-1 and TRBJ1-3, with unresolved D. V lost 0 bases and J 0 bases, leaving 13 bases between the germline ends. CDR1 is SGHRS, CDR2 YFSETQ, per germline. This CDR3 has 17 residues. The CDR3 here is CASSLVGVRGSGNTIYF. The CDR3 region has the DNA TGCGCCAGCAGCTTGGTTGGGGTGAGAGGCTCTGGAAACACCATATATTTT.

The chain joins TRBV10-2 to TRBJ2-7; D gene unclear. V was clipped by 0 bases and J by 0 bases, with 9 bases between them. Germline CDR1 WSHSY, CDR2 SAAADI. This CDR3 is 15 amino acids long. CDR3 coding DNA: TGCGCCAGCAGTGAGTCGATTTCGAGCTCCTACGAGCAGTACTTC. This gives the protein CASSESISSSYEQYF.

In the case of this clone: A junction end diverges from the germline sequence, so it may reflect a read error. The CDR3 coding sequence is TGTGCCGGGAGCGGGGGTAGGTCCTATAATTCACCCCTCCACTTT. This codes for CAGSGGRSYNSPLHF. The V gene is TRBV30, the J gene TRBJ1-6, with a possible D match to TRBD1 (5 bases). CDR3 length equals 15 residues. CDR1 and CDR2 from the germline V gene are GTSNPN and SVGIG (reference sequence).

This chain uses TRBV2 with TRBJ1-3; D perhaps matches TRBD1 (5 bases). This CDR3 has 14 residues. The germline V and J ends were trimmed by 5 bases and 4 bases, with 12 bases remaining between them. CDR1 is SNHLY, CDR2 FYNNEI, per germline. In DNA, the CDR3 is TGTGCCAGCAGTCGAGGGGAGGGGGGAAACACCATATATTTT. This translates into CASSRGEGGNTIYF.

The sample holds one count of this clone. The chain links TRBV19 to TRBJ1-3; 9 bases match TRBD1. CDR3 length: 14 amino acids. Germline V lookup: CDR1 LNHDA, CDR2 SQIVND (reference sequence). Trimming cost V 6 bases and J 2 bases; bases outside gene matches: 2. The CDR3 DNA is TGTGCCAGTAGACGACAGGGGGCTGGAAACACCATATATTTT. Protein: CASRRQGAGNTIYF.

The chain links TRBV7-9 to TRBJ2-7, with 9 bases lining up with TRBD2. Germline V gene sequence: CDR1 SEHNR, CDR2 FQNEAQ (reference sequence). This CDR3 is 15 amino acids long. V lost 1 base, J lost 7 bases, and 8 bases stayed unmatched. The CDR3 protein is CASSLVSSGKGEQYF. CDR3 DNA sequence: TGTGCCAGCAGCTTAGTGTCTAGCGGGAAAGGAGAGCAGTACTTC.

This clone was seen a few times. This chain connects TRBV15 to TRBJ1-5, with a possible D match to TRBD1 (5 bases). Trimming left V 3 bases short and J 4 bases short, with 7 bases between. Germline CDR1 reads LNHNV; CDR2 reads YYDKDF (reference sequence). CDR3 size: 13 residues. For the CDR3, the DNA is TGTGCCACCAGCAGCGGGGGAAATCAGCCCCAGCATTTT. Protein sequence: CATSSGGNQPQHF.

This chain connects TRBV6-2 or TRBV6-3 to TRBJ1-6, with a possible D match to TRBD1 (6 bases). CDR1 and CDR2 from the germline V gene are MNHEY and SVGEGT. The CDR3 extends over 15 amino acids. V lost 5 bases to trimming and J lost 7 bases, with 15 bases between them. The CDR3 sequence is CASSADTGLNSPLHF. The CDR3 DNA sequence: TGTGCCAGCAGTGCGGACACAGGGTTAAATTCACCCCTCCACTTT.